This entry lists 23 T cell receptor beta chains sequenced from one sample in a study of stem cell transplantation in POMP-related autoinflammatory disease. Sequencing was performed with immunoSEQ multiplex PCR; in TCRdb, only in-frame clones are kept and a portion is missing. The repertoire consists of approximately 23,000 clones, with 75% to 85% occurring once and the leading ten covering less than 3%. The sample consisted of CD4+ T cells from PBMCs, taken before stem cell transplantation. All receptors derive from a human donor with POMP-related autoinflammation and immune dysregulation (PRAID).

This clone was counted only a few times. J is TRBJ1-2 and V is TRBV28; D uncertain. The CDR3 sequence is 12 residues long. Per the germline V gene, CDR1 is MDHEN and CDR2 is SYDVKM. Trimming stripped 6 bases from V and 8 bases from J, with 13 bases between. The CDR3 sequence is CASSPFMEGYTF. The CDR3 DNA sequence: TGTGCCAGCAGCCCGTTTATGGAGGGCTACACCTTC.

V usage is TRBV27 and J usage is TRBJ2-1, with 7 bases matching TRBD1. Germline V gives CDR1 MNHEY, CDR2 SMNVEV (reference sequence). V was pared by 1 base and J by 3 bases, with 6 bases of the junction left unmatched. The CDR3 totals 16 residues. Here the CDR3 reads CASSLYGTAYYNEQFF. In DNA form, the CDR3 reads TGTGCCAGCAGTTTATACGGGACAGCCTACTACAATGAGCAGTTCTTC.

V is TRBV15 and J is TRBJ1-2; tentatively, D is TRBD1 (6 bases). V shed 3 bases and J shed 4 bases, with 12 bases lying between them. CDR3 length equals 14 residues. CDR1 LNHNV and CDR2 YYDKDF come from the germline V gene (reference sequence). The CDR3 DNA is TGTGCCACCAGCAGGACAGGAATTCCCTATGGCTACACCTTC. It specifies CATSRTGIPYGYTF.

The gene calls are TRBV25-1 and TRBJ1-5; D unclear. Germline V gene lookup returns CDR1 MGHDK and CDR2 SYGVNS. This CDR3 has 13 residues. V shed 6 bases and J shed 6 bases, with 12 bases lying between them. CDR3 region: CASRGGLGQPQHF. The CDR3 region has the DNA TGTGCCAGCAGAGGAGGGTTGGGTCAGCCCCAGCATTTT.

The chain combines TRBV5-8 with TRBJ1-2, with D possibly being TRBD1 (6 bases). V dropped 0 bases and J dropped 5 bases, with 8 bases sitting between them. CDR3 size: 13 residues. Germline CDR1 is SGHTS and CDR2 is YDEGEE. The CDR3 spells CASSLVRGYGYTF. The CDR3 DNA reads TGTGCCAGCAGCTTGGTCAGGGGTTATGGCTACACCTTC.

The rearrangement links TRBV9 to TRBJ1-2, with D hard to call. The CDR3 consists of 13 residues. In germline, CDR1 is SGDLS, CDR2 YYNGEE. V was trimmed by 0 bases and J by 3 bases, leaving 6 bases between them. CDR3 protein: CASSVGQDYGYTF. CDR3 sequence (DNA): TGTGCCAGCAGCGTAGGGCAGGACTATGGCTACACCTTC.

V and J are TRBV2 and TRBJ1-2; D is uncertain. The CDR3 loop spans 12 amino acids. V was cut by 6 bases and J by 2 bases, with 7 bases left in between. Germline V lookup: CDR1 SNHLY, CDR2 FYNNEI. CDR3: CASREDNYGYTF. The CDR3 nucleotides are TGTGCCAGCAGGGAGGACAACTATGGCTACACCTTC.

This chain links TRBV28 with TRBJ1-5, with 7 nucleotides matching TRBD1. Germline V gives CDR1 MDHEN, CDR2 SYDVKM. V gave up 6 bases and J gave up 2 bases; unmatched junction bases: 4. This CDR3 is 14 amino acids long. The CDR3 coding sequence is TGTGCCAGCAGACCCGGGACAGGCAATCAGCCCCAGCATTTT. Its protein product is CASRPGTGNQPQHF. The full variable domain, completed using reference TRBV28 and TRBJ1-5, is DVKVTQSSRYLVKRTGEKVFLECVQDMDHENMFWYRQDPGLGLRLIYFSYDVKMKEKGDIPEGYSVSREKKERFSLILESASTNQTSMYLCASRPGTGNQPQHFGDGTRLSIL.

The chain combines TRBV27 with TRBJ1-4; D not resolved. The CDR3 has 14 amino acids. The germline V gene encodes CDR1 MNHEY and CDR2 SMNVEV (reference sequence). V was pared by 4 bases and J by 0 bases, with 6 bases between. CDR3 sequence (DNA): TGTGCCAGCAGTTCGGTCACAACTAATGAAAAACTGTTTTTT. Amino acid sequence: CASSSVTTNEKLFF.

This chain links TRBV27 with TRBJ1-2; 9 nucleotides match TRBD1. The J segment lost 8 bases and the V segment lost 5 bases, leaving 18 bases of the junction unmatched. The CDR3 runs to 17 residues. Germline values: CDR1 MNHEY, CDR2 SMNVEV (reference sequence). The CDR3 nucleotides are TGTGCCAGCAGTGCCATCCGGGACAGGGCATATATCTACGGCTACACCTTC. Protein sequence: CASSAIRDRAYIYGYTF.

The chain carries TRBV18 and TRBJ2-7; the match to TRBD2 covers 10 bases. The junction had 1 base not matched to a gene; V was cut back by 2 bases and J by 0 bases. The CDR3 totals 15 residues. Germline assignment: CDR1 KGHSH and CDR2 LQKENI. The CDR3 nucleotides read TGTGCCAGCTCACCATCTAGCGGGAGCTCCTACGAGCAGTACTTC. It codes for CASSPSSGSSYEQYF. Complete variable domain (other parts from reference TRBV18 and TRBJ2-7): NAGVMQNPRHLVRRRGQEARLRCSPMKGHSHVYWYRQLPEEGLKFMVYLQKENIIDESGMPKERFSAEFPKEGPSILRIQQVVRGDSAAYFCASSPSSGSSYEQYFGPGTRLTVT.

Here the CDR3 DNA reads TGTGCCTGGAGTGGGGACAGGAGCTCCTATAATTCACCCCTCCACTTT. Residues: CAWSGDRSSYNSPLHF. The chain employs TRBV30 and TRBJ1-6; 8 bases line up with TRBD1. This CDR3 is 16 amino acids long. J lost 0 bases, V lost 1 base, and 2 bases had no gene match. CDR1 is GTSNPN, CDR2 SVGIG, per germline (reference sequence).

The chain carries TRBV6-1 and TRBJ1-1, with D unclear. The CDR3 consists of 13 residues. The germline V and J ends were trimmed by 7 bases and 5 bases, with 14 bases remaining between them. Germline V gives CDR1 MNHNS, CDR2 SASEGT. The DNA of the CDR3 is TGTGCCAGCACCGAGGAGGGATGGACTGAAGCTTTCTTT. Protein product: CASTEEGWTEAFF.

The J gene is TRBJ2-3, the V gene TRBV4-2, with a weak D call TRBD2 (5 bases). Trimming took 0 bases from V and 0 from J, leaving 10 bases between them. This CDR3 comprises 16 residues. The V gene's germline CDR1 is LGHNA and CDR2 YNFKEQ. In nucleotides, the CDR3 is TGTGCCAGCAGCCAAGATTTCCCGGGAAGCACAGATACGCAGTATTTT. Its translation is CASSQDFPGSTDTQYF.

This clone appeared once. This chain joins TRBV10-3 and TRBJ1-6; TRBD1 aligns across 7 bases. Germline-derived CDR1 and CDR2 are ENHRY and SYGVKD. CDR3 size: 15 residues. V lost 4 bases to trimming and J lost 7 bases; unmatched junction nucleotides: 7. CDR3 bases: TGTGCCATCAGTGGCCGAGGGGGCCTAAATTCACCCCTCCACTTT. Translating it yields CAISGRGGLNSPLHF.

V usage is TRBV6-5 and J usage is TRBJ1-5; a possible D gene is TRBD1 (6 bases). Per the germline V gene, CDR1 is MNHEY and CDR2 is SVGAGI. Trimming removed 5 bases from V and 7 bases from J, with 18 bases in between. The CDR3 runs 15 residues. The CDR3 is CASSRQVGANQPQHF. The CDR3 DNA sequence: TGTGCCAGCAGTAGACAGGTGGGGGCGAACCAGCCCCAGCATTTT.

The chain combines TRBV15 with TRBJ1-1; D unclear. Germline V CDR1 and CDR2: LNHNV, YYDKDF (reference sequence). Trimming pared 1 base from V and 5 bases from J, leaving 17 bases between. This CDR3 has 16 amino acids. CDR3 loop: CATSRVPASWLTEAFF. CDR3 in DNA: TGTGCCACCAGCAGAGTTCCGGCCTCCTGGTTGACTGAAGCTTTCTTT.

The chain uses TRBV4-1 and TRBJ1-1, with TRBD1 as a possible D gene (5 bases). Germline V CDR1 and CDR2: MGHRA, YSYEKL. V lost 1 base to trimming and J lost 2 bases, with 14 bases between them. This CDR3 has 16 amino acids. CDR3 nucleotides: TGCGCCAGCAGCCAAGCCCTCATAGGGGTAAACACTGAAGCTTTCTTT. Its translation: CASSQALIGVNTEAFF.

The CDR3, as DNA: TGTGCCAGCAGCCCGGGACAGGGGCGGGGTCACGCTGAAGCTTTCTTT. Its protein is CASSPGQGRGHAEAFF. This chain connects TRBV5-4 to TRBJ1-1; 10 bases align to TRBD1. After removal of 4 bases from V and 6 bases from J, the junction contained 12 bases not matched to a gene. Germline-derived CDR1 and CDR2 are SGHNT and YYREEE (reference sequence). The CDR3 loop spans 16 amino acids.

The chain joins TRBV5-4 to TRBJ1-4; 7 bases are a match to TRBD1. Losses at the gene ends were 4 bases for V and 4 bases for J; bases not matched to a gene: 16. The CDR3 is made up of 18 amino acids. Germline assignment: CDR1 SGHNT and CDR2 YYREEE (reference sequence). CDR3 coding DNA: TGTGCCAGCAGCGACGGATACAGGGGAGGTGGGAGTAATGAAAAACTGTTTTTT. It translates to CASSDGYRGGGSNEKLFF.

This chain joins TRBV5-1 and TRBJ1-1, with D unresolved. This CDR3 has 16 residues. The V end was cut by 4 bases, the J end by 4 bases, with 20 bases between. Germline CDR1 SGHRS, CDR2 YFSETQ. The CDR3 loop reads CASSLESPRSGTEAFF. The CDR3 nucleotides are TGCGCCAGCAGCCTGGAGAGTCCCAGGTCAGGCACTGAAGCTTTCTTT.

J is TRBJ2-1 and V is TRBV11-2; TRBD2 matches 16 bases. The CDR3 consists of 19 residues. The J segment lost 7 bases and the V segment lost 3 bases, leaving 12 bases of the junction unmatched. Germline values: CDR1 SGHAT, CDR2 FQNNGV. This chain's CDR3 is CASSFLGTSGRARMNEQFF. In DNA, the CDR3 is TGTGCCAGCAGCTTCCTCGGGACTAGCGGGAGGGCCAGAATGAATGAGCAGTTCTTC.

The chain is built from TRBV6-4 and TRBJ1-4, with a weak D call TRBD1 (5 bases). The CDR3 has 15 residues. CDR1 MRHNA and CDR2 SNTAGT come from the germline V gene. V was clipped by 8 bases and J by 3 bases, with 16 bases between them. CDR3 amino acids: CASARMAGANEKLFF. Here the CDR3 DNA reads TGTGCCAGCGCCAGGATGGCGGGGGCTAATGAAAAACTGTTTTTT.